This T cell receptor (beta chain) was sequenced during a study of T cell responses to AZD1222 COVID-19 vaccine. The repertoire was sequenced with immunoSEQ multiplex PCR; TCRdb's copy has only in-frame clones and lacks some. The sample includes 120,000 to 150,000 clones, 75% to 95% of them seen just once. Study-level points and caveats: Once two AZD1222 doses were given, Spike-specific TCR breadth and depth went up. Dominant at 160-218 and 743-854, vaccine-associated CD4 TCRs also spanned spike.

In regard to this clone: Its specificity is unknown.

Per germline, CDR1 SGDLS and CDR2 YYNGEE. The CDR3 runs 17 residues. Trimming took 2 bases from V and 0 from J, leaving 15 bases between them. The material was peripheral blood, obtained on day 0 of MenACWY control vaccination. J is TRBJ2-1 and V is TRBV9, with D unclear. This TCR was sampled from an adult in good health. CDR3 nucleotide sequence: TGTGCCAGCAGCGTCGACCCTCAGCTTAGCTCCTACAATGAGCAGTTCTTC. The encoded protein is CASSVDPQLSSYNEQFF.